A single sample gave rise to the 18 T cell receptor beta chains below, sequenced in a study of lymphopenia after photon versus proton radiotherapy. TCRdb's table, derived via immunoSEQ multiplex PCR, lists solely in-frame clones and lacks some. The sample records 35,000 to 50,000 clones, about 85% being singletons. Specimen: peripheral blood, collected from a patient treated with proton-based radiotherapy. The source is a woman aged 70 to 79 with pancreatic cancer.

The rearrangement links TRBV19 to TRBJ2-7; D is uncertain. The V and J ends lost 5 bases and 7 bases respectively, with 15 bases between them. The CDR3 is made up of 13 amino acids. Looked up from germline, CDR1 is LNHDA and CDR2 is SQIVND (reference sequence). The CDR3 nucleotides are TGTGCCAGTAGTTATAGGCCGTCTCAGGAGCAGTACTTC. Translated: CASSYRPSQEQYF.

This chain uses TRBV20-1 with TRBJ1-2; D gene ambiguous. CDR1 is DFQATT and CDR2 is SNEGSKA in the germline V gene (reference sequence). The V and J ends lost 5 bases and 3 bases respectively, with 4 bases between them. This CDR3 has 10 amino acids. The CDR3 nucleotides are TGCAGTGCTGGTTACTATGGCTACACCTTC. Translating it yields CSAGYYGYTF.

This chain connects TRBV10-2 to TRBJ1-5; 7 bases are shared with TRBD1. Germline lookup yields CDR1 WSHSY and CDR2 SAAADI. V shed 9 bases and J 5 bases; nucleotides not matched to a gene: 4. The CDR3 contains 12 residues. The CDR3 DNA sequence: TGCGCCAGTCGGACAGGCGATCAGCCCCAGCATTTT. Translated, it gives CASRTGDQPQHF.

This clone was recorded only once. This chain uses TRBV28 with TRBJ2-3, with TRBD2 as a possible D gene (6 bases). Germline lookup yields CDR1 MDHEN and CDR2 SYDVKM. The V end lost 6 bases, the J end lost 1 base, and 8 bases lay between the germline ends. This CDR3 contains 13 residues. The CDR3 sequence is CASSPSGTDTQYF. The DNA of the CDR3 is TGTGCCAGCAGCCCTAGCGGCACAGATACGCAGTATTTT.

J is TRBJ2-2 and V is TRBV25-1; no reliable D call. CDR3 size: 13 residues. Germline assignment: CDR1 MGHDK and CDR2 SYGVNS. Trimming left V 4 bases short and J 5 bases short, with 8 bases between. CDR3 protein: CASSAAVTGELFF. CDR3 coding DNA: TGTGCCAGCAGTGCGGCGGTGACCGGGGAGCTGTTTTTT.

CDR3 sequence (DNA): TGTGCCATCAGTGAAGGGGGGAGGAATGAGCAGTTCTTC. It codes for CAISEGGRNEQFF. This chain links TRBV10-3 with TRBJ2-1; D might be TRBD1 or TRBD2, each matching 6 bases. The germline gives CDR1 ENHRY, CDR2 SYGVKD. There are 13 residues in the CDR3. Between the trimmed V and J ends, which lost 3 bases and 7 bases, there was a span of 10 bases.

The chain combines TRBV9 with TRBJ2-3, with 12 positions matching TRBD1. The CDR3 is made up of 15 amino acids. Germline CDR1 and CDR2: SGDLS and YYNGEE. Trimming cost V 4 bases and J 4 bases; bases outside gene matches: 4. CDR3 loop: CASSQGQGAADTQYF. The CDR3 coding sequence is TGTGCCAGCAGCCAGGGACAGGGGGCAGCAGATACGCAGTATTTT.

The genes are TRBV7-2 and TRBJ1-3; D might be TRBD1 (6 bases). V lost 3 bases and J lost 0, with 15 bases in between. CDR3 length: 17 residues. Germline assignment: CDR1 SGHTA and CDR2 FQGNSA. CDR3 bases: TGTGCCAGCAGCTTCAGACAGGTGCAAAGCTCTGGAAACACCATATATTTT. It specifies CASSFRQVQSSGNTIYF.

The V gene is TRBV7-9, the J gene TRBJ1-1; maybe TRBD1 (5 bases). The length of the CDR3 is 13 residues. Germline V gene lookup returns CDR1 SEHNR and CDR2 FQNEAQ (reference sequence). Trimming took off 5 bases at V and 3 bases at J, with 10 bases between the two ends. The CDR3 DNA is TGTGCCAGCAGCCAGGCGGGGGACACTGAAGCTTTCTTT. This translates into CASSQAGDTEAFF. Combining the CDR3 with reference TRBV7-9 and TRBJ1-1 gives the whole variable domain DTGVSQNPRHKITKRGQNVTFRCDPISEHNRLYWYRQTLGQGPEFLTYFQNEAQLEKSRLLSDRFSAERPKGSFSTLEIQRTEQGDSAMYLCASSQAGDTEAFFGQGTRLTVV.

This chain joins TRBV2 and TRBJ2-7; D remains ambiguous. The length of the CDR3 is 12 residues. Trimming removed 7 bases from V and 5 bases from J, with 12 bases in between. Germline CDR1 and CDR2: SNHLY and FYNNEI. The CDR3 is CASTYSQNEQYF. CDR3 nucleotide sequence: TGTGCCAGCACGTACAGCCAAAACGAGCAGTACTTC.

The genes are TRBV21-1 and TRBJ2-7. TRBV21-1 represents a pseudogene. The CDR3 loop spans 15 amino acids. CDR3 in amino acids: CASSEGQGTSYEQYF. CDR3 nucleotide sequence: TGTGCCAGCAGCGAGGGGCAGGGGACTTCCTACGAGCAGTACTTC.

This chain joins TRBV4-3 and TRBJ2-1; the match to TRBD2 covers 10 bases. Germline-derived CDR1 and CDR2 are LGHNA and YSLEER. J lost 13 bases, V lost 4 bases, and 10 bases had no gene match. This CDR3 has 14 residues. CDR3 in amino acids: CASSPTTSGTIQFF. CDR3 coding DNA: TGCGCCAGCAGCCCAACTACTAGCGGGACTATTCAGTTCTTC.

V gene TRBV11-3 combines with J gene TRBJ2-7; 7 bases fit TRBD1. Unmatched junction bases numbered 23, after V lost 5 bases and J lost 4 bases. The CDR3 contains 19 residues. Germline V gene data show CDR1 as SGHNT and CDR2 as YENEEA. The CDR3 region has the DNA TGTGCCAGCAGCAGCCGACAGGGTTGGGCACTATGGACGCCATACGAGCAGTACTTC. This encodes CASSSRQGWALWTPYEQYF.

This clone has only one observation. The chain employs TRBV28 and TRBJ1-1, with a weak D call TRBD1 (6 bases). CDR1 and CDR2 (germline): MDHEN, SYDVKM. Trimming took 6 bases from V and 1 from J, leaving 12 bases between them. This CDR3 has 14 amino acids. The CDR3 DNA reads as TGTGCCAGCAGCTCCAGGGGACGGAACACTGAAGCTTTCTTT. It encodes CASSSRGRNTEAFF.

V and J are TRBV7-6 and TRBJ2-5; 11 bases fit TRBD2. Losses at the gene ends were 1 base for V and 10 bases for J; bases not matched to a gene: 5. Germline CDR1 reads SGHVS; CDR2 reads FNYEAQ. This CDR3 contains 14 residues. Here the CDR3 reads CASSLDGLAGGQYF. The CDR3 DNA is TGTGCCAGCAGCTTAGATGGGCTAGCGGGAGGCCAGTACTTC.

The rearrangement uses TRBV12-5 and TRBJ2-2, with D uncertain. This CDR3 is 14 amino acids long. Trimming took off 2 bases at V and 6 bases at J, with 10 bases between the two ends. CDR1 is LGHNT and CDR2 is FRNRAP in the germline V gene. The CDR3 sequence: CASGLLLGPGELFF. DNA for the CDR3: TGTGCTAGTGGTTTGTTACTGGGTCCCGGGGAGCTGTTTTTT.

The chain couples TRBV25-1 to TRBJ1-4; 7 nucleotides match TRBD1. The CDR3 length is 16 residues. Losses at the gene ends were 0 bases for V and 10 bases for J; bases not matched to a gene: 11. Germline values: CDR1 MGHDK, CDR2 SYGVNS. The CDR3, as DNA: TGTGCCAGCAGTGAATACCCCCTAGGGGGCCAGGGAAAACTGTTTTTT. Translated: CASSEYPLGGQGKLFF.

The rearrangement uses TRBV4-3 and TRBJ2-1; 8 positions agree with TRBD2. CDR3 length: 15 amino acids. CDR1 is LGHNA, CDR2 YSLEER, per germline. V shed 10 bases and J 7 bases; nucleotides not matched to a gene: 15. CDR3 DNA sequence: TGCGCCATCCCCGGGGGGGGATTTTTCAGAAATGAGCAGTTCTTC. It is translated as CAIPGGGFFRNEQFF.